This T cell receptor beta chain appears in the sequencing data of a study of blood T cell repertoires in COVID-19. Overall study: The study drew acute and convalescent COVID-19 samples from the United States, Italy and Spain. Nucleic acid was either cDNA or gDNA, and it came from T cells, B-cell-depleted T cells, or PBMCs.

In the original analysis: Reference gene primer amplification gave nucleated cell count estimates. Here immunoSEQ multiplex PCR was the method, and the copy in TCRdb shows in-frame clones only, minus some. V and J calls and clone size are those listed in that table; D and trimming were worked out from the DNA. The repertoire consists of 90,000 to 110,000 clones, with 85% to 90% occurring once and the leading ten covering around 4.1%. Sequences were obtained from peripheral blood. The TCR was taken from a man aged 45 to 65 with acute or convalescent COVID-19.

The CDR3 DNA reads TGCAGTGCTAGAGCGGGACAAGAAGCTTTCTTT. The encoded protein is CSARAGQEAFF. This chain connects TRBV20-1 to TRBJ1-1; possible D gene TRBD1, 6 bases. The CDR3 spans 11 residues. Germline V gene sequence: CDR1 DFQATT, CDR2 SNEGSKA (reference sequence). The germline V and J ends were trimmed by 1 base and 8 bases, with 8 bases remaining between them.